These 16 T cell receptor beta chains were sequenced from one sample in a study of regulatory T cells in long-lasting Graves disease. Time point specified: newly diagnosed GD, antithyroid drugs for less than 3 months. PBMCs were the source of the RNA used for TCR sequencing. Arm-PCR of CDR3 regions and iRepertoire HTBI primers were the basis on which TCR beta libraries were built. TCRdb recomputed calls from the multiplex PCR reads with MiXCR, one row per CDR3 protein. The data show hundreds of thousands of distinct CDR3 sequences, with 15% to 20% seen just once and approximately 12% held by the top ten. This sample also appeared in a second study, on T cells in Graves' hyperthyroidism and ophthalmopathy.

The material sequenced was peripheral blood mononuclear cells (PBMCs), taken at new diagnosis, from a patient treated with antithyroid drugs. The receptors come from a young man with Graves disease.

This clonotype has at least ten counts. The rearrangement joins TRBV27 to TRBJ2-7, with D tentatively TRBD1 or TRBD2 (5 bases each). This CDR3 comprises 15 residues. V lost 4 bases, J lost 1 base, and 14 bases lay in between. CDR1 MNHEY and CDR2 SMNVEV come from the germline V gene (reference sequence). This CDR3 reads CASSSPVRGSYEQYF. DNA for the CDR3: TGTGCCAGCAGTTCCCCGGTGAGGGGATCCTACGAGCAGTACTTC.

The chain combines TRBV6-1 with TRBJ2-5; TRBD1 agrees at 9 bases. The CDR3 has 13 residues. V lost 5 bases and J lost 5; bases outside the gene matches: 3. Per the germline V gene, CDR1 is MNHNS and CDR2 is SASEGT. The CDR3 here is CASSTGGAETQYF. CDR3 nucleotide sequence: TGTGCCAGCAGTACAGGGGGCGCGGAGACCCAGTACTTC.

V is TRBV12-3 or TRBV12-4 and J is TRBJ2-1; D is unresolved. V lost 3 bases and J lost 7, with 22 bases in between. The CDR3 sequence is 17 residues long. The CDR3: CASSLRMASSGSNEQFF. For the CDR3, the DNA is TGTGCCAGCAGTTTGAGGATGGCTAGTTCAGGATCGAATGAGCAGTTCTTC.

This clonotype was counted at least ten times. The chain is built from TRBV7-8 and TRBJ2-1; 9 positions agree with TRBD2. The CDR3 runs to 22 residues. CDR1 and CDR2 from the germline V gene are SGHVS and FQNEAQ. V was clipped by 5 bases and J by 0 bases; unmatched bases: 23. CDR3 coding DNA: TGTGCCAGCAGCCCCCGACGACTAGCGGAACCTGAACTCTTAAGCTCCTACAATGAGCAGTTCTTC. This sequence encodes CASSPRRLAEPELLSSYNEQFF.

This clonotype was observed many times. The chain is built from TRBV3-1 and TRBJ2-7, with 10 nucleotides matching TRBD2. Germline assignment: CDR1 LGHDT and CDR2 YNNKEL (reference sequence). Germline trimming cut 5 bases from V and 0 bases from J; bases unmatched to any gene: 10. The CDR3 has 17 amino acids. The CDR3 DNA reads as TGTGCCAGCAGCAAGACGGGACTAGCGATCAGCTCCTACGAGCAGTACTTC. Translation: CASSKTGLAISSYEQYF.

There are many counts of this clonotype. This chain connects TRBV28 to TRBJ1-1; 7 bases line up with TRBD1. Trimming cost V 6 bases and J 6 bases; bases outside gene matches: 13. CDR3 length: 15 amino acids. Germline V gene sequence: CDR1 MDHEN, CDR2 SYDVKM. The CDR3 coding sequence is TGTGCCAGCAGACGGGACAGTTTAGGAGGCGCTGAAGCTTTCTTT. It specifies CASRRDSLGGAEAFF.

This clonotype was seen more than once but under ten times. The chain carries TRBV6-2 or TRBV6-3 and TRBJ2-3; D uncertain. V lost 7 bases, J lost 2 bases, and 10 bases lay in between. CDR1 MNHEY and CDR2 SVGEGT come from the germline V gene. This CDR3 is built from 13 residues. CDR3 in amino acids: CASTVAATDTQYF. As DNA, the CDR3 is TGTGCCAGCACGGTGGCAGCCACAGATACGCAGTATTTT.

This clonotype showed up just a few times. The genes are TRBV11-2 and TRBJ2-3, with TRBD2 matching 9 bases. The V segment lost 2 bases and the J segment 4 bases; nucleotides outside the gene matches: 4. Germline V gene sequence: CDR1 SGHAT, CDR2 FQNNGV. The CDR3 totals 15 residues. The CDR3 DNA sequence: TGTGCCAGCAGCTTATTGCGGGAGGGATCAGATACGCAGTATTTT. Protein product: CASSLLREGSDTQYF.

This clonotype was observed many times. This rearrangement joins TRBV2 to TRBJ2-3, with TRBD1 identical over 8 bases. The germline V gene encodes CDR1 SNHLY and CDR2 FYNNEI. The CDR3 totals 14 residues. V shed 4 bases, J shed 3 bases, and the junction held 3 bases outside the gene matches. CDR3 amino acids: CASSVDRETDTQYF. The CDR3 nucleotides are TGTGCCAGCAGTGTGGACAGGGAGACAGATACGCAGTATTTT.

This clonotype was seen ten or more times. The chain couples TRBV12-3 or TRBV12-4 to TRBJ1-5; 7 bases map to TRBD1. The ends lost 1 base at V and 1 base at J; junction bases unmatched: 10. The length of the CDR3 is 18 residues. CDR3 amino acids: CASSLGRQGVESNQPQHF. The CDR3 bases are TGTGCCAGCAGTTTAGGTCGGCAGGGGGTGGAGAGCAATCAGCCCCAGCATTTT.

This clonotype was found many times. The V and J genes are TRBV28 and TRBJ1-5; TRBD1 matches 10 bases. CDR1 and CDR2 from the germline V gene are MDHEN and SYDVKM. This CDR3 is 17 amino acids long. The V segment lost 5 bases and the J segment 0 bases; nucleotides outside the gene matches: 7. CDR3 DNA: TGTGCCAGCAGTCCGGGGACAGGGGACTATAGCAATCAGCCCCAGCATTTT. Its protein is CASSPGTGDYSNQPQHF.

This clonotype was counted only a few times. The chain recombines TRBV6-2 or TRBV6-3 with TRBJ2-7; 8 nucleotides line up with TRBD1. The CDR3 spans 14 residues. With 7 bases clipped from V and 6 bases from J, the junction kept 11 bases outside the gene matches. Germline V gives CDR1 MNHEY, CDR2 SVGEGT. DNA of the CDR3: TGTGCCAGCATAAACCGGGACAGGAGCTTCGAGCAGTACTTC. Its translation is CASINRDRSFEQYF.

This clonotype was detected once. The chain joins TRBV9 to TRBJ2-2; the D is unclear. There are 16 residues in the CDR3. Germline CDR1 is SGDLS and CDR2 is YYNGEE. Trimming removed 0 bases at V and 5 bases at J, with 14 bases between. CDR3 residues: CASSVAGRKVTGELFF. The CDR3, as DNA: TGTGCCAGCAGCGTAGCAGGTCGTAAGGTTACCGGGGAGCTGTTTTTT.

A word on this clonotype: One end of the junction does not line up with germline, which may come from a read error. This sequence joins TRBV7-8 and TRBJ2-7; D unresolved. Germline assignment: CDR1 SGHVS and CDR2 FQNEAQ. This CDR3 is 16 amino acids long. The CDR3 protein is CASSLAPRVLGYEQYF. The CDR3 DNA sequence: TGTGCCAGCAGTTTAGCCCCTAGGGTGTTGGGCTACGAGCAGTACTTC.

This clonotype was picked up a small number of times. J is TRBJ2-2 and V is TRBV28, with TRBD2 identical over 10 bases. The germline gives CDR1 MDHEN, CDR2 SYDVKM. The J segment lost 1 base and the V segment lost 6 bases, leaving 17 bases of the junction unmatched. The CDR3 covers 20 residues. The CDR3 protein is CASSFHFLAGAGRNTGELFF. For the CDR3, the DNA is TGTGCCAGCAGCTTTCATTTCCTAGCGGGAGCTGGTCGGAACACCGGGGAGCTGTTTTTT.

The chain links TRBV5-1 to TRBJ2-7; D perhaps matches TRBD1 (6 bases). Germline values: CDR1 SGHRS, CDR2 YFSETQ. This CDR3 spans 15 amino acids. The V end was cut by 2 bases, the J end by 0 bases, with 12 bases between. CDR3 sequence reads: CASSLLAQGSYEQYF. The CDR3 DNA reads TGCGCCAGCAGCTTATTGGCACAGGGCTCCTACGAGCAGTACTTC.